This TCR beta chain comes out of a study of blood T cells in healthy people across ages (dated by TCRdb to between 2014 and 2017). Concerning the study at large: In model experiments, roughly one uniquely barcoded TCR beta cDNA molecule per two T cells was captured by template switching. Using deep sequencing normalized with unique cDNA molecular identifiers, the study measured how TCR beta repertoire diversity changes with age. Four age groups were formed from the donors: young (average about 15 years), middle-aged (approximately 39), aged (approximately 60) and long-lived (around 82). To avoid experimental bias, donors of different ages were distributed randomly across sequencing lanes. The study analyzed two additional independent replicas of 1 million unique cDNA reads from the same blood draw for two donors, one aged 18 to 30 and one aged 80 or older. Study-level results and caveats: There was a strong correlation between observed TCR beta diversity and the percentage of naive T cells measured by flow cytometry. As age increased, observed TCR beta diversity per million T cells dropped in a roughly linear way, and a significant reduction was already evident by age about 40. Conclusive comparison of naive and antigen-experienced compartments was prevented by the profiling of bulk unsorted PBMCs. Because donor CMV infection status was unknown, age-related changes in expanded clonotypes were potentially confounded. Estimates of total diversity based on one million sequenced T cells were considered lower bounds and underestimates. Compared with the aged group, more naive CD4+ T cells, fewer expanded clones and increased TCR diversity were shown by the long-lived group, suggesting age selection.

Worth noting for this clonotype: The antigen it binds to is not known. Base qualities were left out, and no much larger clone turns up one base away.

Libraries were constructed by 5' RACE. TCRdb lists the instrument as Illumina HiSeq 2500. The second PCR ran for roughly 7 to 11 cycles and used a J-beta primer mix along with a sample-barcoded 5' primer. A unique molecular identifier was introduced onto each TCR beta cDNA molecule by a template-switch 5' adaptor carrying 12 random nucleotides. Each sample yielded at least 2.5 million CDR3-containing paired-end reads. All of the RNA was converted into first-strand cDNA using the Mint cDNA synthesis kit, with a TRBC-specific oligonucleotide serving as the primer. After uracil-DNA glycosylase treatment, a first 18-cycle PCR used universal primers M1SS and BC2_uni_R on all cDNA. As for the authors' bioinformatics: Normalization of each sample was performed by random selection of 1 million high-quality reads, each carrying a distinct molecular identifier. Reads with shared molecular identifiers were discarded instead of being binned into consensus sequences. MiTCR, set to a Q25 quality threshold and the strictest error-elimination algorithm, was used for CDR3 identification, clonotype clustering and error correction. A nonparametric unseen species model using Euler transformation provided a lower-bound estimate of total TCR beta diversity. The public reads were reprocessed in TCRdb via fastp at Q25 and MiXCR, keeping in-frame beta chains. Every entry covers one CDR3 protein and lists the most common genes and DNA from its rows. The V and J calls follow TCRdb's processing rather than the paper's. This sample gives just over 800,000 distinct CDR3 sequences in total; 62% of them show up just once. Around a quarter of the sample lies in the top ten.

V is clipped by 8 bases and J by 0 bases, and the sequence between their germline boundaries is 13 bases long. Taken from the germline V gene (reference sequence), the CDR1 and CDR2 loops are MNHEY and SMNVEV. The CDR3 goes from the cysteine to the phenylalanine over 14 residues. Only the CDR3 portion is preserved as DNA: 42 bases, with reading frame beginning at the first base. The 40 or so donors, aged about 6 to 95 years, were systemically healthy Caucasian individuals from Russia. Each donor gave around 9.5 milliliters of peripheral blood, collected into EDTA-treated Vacutainer tubes. Ficoll-Paque density-gradient centrifugation was used to isolate PBMCs, with at least 6.5 million per sample. Total RNA was extracted from PBMCs with Trizol reagent, with at least 6 micrograms obtained per sample. For every donor, an aliquot of PBMCs went through flow cytometry to measure the percentages of naive CD45RAhigh/CD27high T cells.

The chain was built from TRBV27 and TRBJ2-5; too little of a D gene remains to name it. This receptor was taken from a man aged 25-40 years in good health. Sequencing input: blood. The CDR3 region reads CASGLGGYQETQYF. The bases are TGTGCCAGCGGCTTGGGTGGGTACCAAGAGACCCAGTACTTC.